The clone carrying this T cell receptor beta chain has a single count. Measured with immunoSEQ multiplex PCR; TCRdb has only the in-frame clones, and not every one. Of some 2,400,000 clones in the sample, 90% to 96% were seen once. The sample is drawn from a study of shared clonotypes between healthy human individuals. A CD45RA+ naive subset and a CD45RA-negative memory subset were split from CD4+ cells. The clonotype comes from a man aged 18 to 30 in good health. Material for sequencing was naive CD4+ T cells sorted from blood. Indicated subset: CD45RA+ positively selected.

The CDR3 sequence is CASSLGLAGGEQYF. In DNA, the CDR3 is TGTGCCAGCAGTCTAGGACTAGCGGGAGGCGAGCAGTACTTC. The chain uses TRBV6-5 and TRBJ2-7; 14 bases agree with TRBD2. Per the germline V gene, CDR1 is MNHEY and CDR2 is SVGAGI. The CDR3 covers 14 residues. Trimming took 5 bases from V and 6 from J; bases not matched to a gene: 3.